Listed below are T cell receptor beta chains from one sample, sequenced in a study of blood T cell repertoires in COVID-19. Produced via immunoSEQ multiplex PCR; TCRdb's table is partial and in-frame only. The data hold fewer than 250,000 clones, with approximately 88% observed a single time. Sequenced sample: PBMCs or T cells enriched from blood (not recorded which). The receptors were sampled from a woman aged 25-40 years with acute COVID-19. The CDR3 runs from the conserved cysteine through the conserved F or W. The D gene is left open where the match is weak. Clone size appears in some rows only: once, few, many, or a class for an expanded clone.

j_call: TRBJ2-7
clone_size: NA
v_call: TRBV5-6
d_call: NA
cdr3_length: 15
cdr3_aa: CASSLRQVNSYEQYF
cdr3_nt: TGTGCCAGCAGCTTGAGACAGGTGAACTCCTACGAGCAGTACTTC

j_call: TRBJ2-7
clone_size: NA
v_call: TRBV5-1
d_call: NA
cdr3_length: 14
cdr3_aa: CASSLSGQGDEQYF
cdr3_nt: TGCGCCAGCAGCTTGAGTGGCCAGGGCGACGAGCAGTACTTC

j_call: TRBJ1-2
clone_size: NA
v_call: TRBV5-1
d_call: NA
cdr3_length: 13
cdr3_aa: CASSLGAANGYTF
cdr3_nt: TGCGCCAGCAGCTTGGGGGCCGCGAATGGCTACACCTTC

j_call: TRBJ1-6
clone_size: NA
v_call: TRBV14
d_call: NA
cdr3_length: 16
cdr3_aa: CASSLQSTQANSPLHF
cdr3_nt: TGTGCCAGCAGCCTACAATCTACACAGGCTAATTCACCCCTCCACTTT

j_call: TRBJ1-5
clone_size: once
v_call: TRBV4-1
d_call: NA
cdr3_length: 14
cdr3_aa: CASSQGGRNQPQHF
cdr3_nt: TGCGCCAGCAGCCAAGGGGGCCGGAATCAGCCCCAGCATTTT

j_call: TRBJ1-1
clone_size: NA
v_call: TRBV20-1
d_call: NA
cdr3_length: 11
cdr3_aa: CSARDQGWAFF
cdr3_nt: TGCAGTGCTAGAGATCAGGGGTGGGCTTTCTTT

j_call: TRBJ1-3
clone_size: NA
v_call: TRBV9
d_call: NA
cdr3_length: 15
cdr3_aa: CASSVDWTEGNTIYF
cdr3_nt: TGTGCCAGCAGCGTAGATTGGACAGAAGGAAACACCATATATTTT

j_call: TRBJ2-7
clone_size: NA
v_call: TRBV10-3
d_call: NA
cdr3_length: 13
cdr3_aa: CAISTHQGNEQYF
cdr3_nt: TGTGCCATCAGCACCCATCAGGGAAACGAGCAGTACTTC

j_call: TRBJ2-1
clone_size: NA
v_call: TRBV5-4
d_call: TRBD2
cdr3_length: 15
cdr3_aa: CASSARAGGYNEQFF
cdr3_nt: TGTGCCAGCAGCGCAAGGGCGGGGGGATACAATGAGCAGTTCTTC

j_call: TRBJ1-3
clone_size: NA
v_call: TRBV5-1
d_call: NA
cdr3_length: 13
cdr3_aa: CASRESGGNTIYF
cdr3_nt: TGCGCCAGCAGGGAGTCGGGAGGAAACACCATATATTTT

j_call: TRBJ2-3
clone_size: NA
v_call: TRBV3-1/TRBV3-2
d_call: NA
cdr3_length: 14
cdr3_aa: CASSQNPGADTQYF
cdr3_nt: TGTGCCAGCAGCCAAAACCCGGGGGCAGATACGCAGTATTTT

j_call: TRBJ2-1
clone_size: once
v_call: TRBV9
d_call: TRBD2
cdr3_length: 17
cdr3_aa: CASSATLLAGVHNEQFF
cdr3_nt: TGTGCCAGCAGCGCGACCCTTCTAGCGGGGGTCCACAATGAGCAGTTCTTC

j_call: TRBJ1-1
clone_size: NA
v_call: TRBV4-1
d_call: NA
cdr3_length: 15
cdr3_aa: CASSHQGDGDTEAFF
cdr3_nt: TGCGCCAGCAGCCATCAAGGGGATGGGGACACTGAAGCTTTCTTT

j_call: TRBJ1-2
clone_size: NA
v_call: TRBV7-9
d_call: TRBD1
cdr3_length: 13
cdr3_aa: CASIGQDLYGYTF
cdr3_nt: TGTGCCAGCATCGGACAGGACCTCTATGGCTACACCTTC

j_call: TRBJ1-2
clone_size: NA
v_call: TRBV5-1
d_call: TRBD1
cdr3_length: 14
cdr3_aa: CASSLGDRGDGYTF
cdr3_nt: TGCGCCAGCAGCTTGGGGGACAGGGGTGATGGCTACACCTTC

j_call: TRBJ1-6
clone_size: NA
v_call: TRBV30
d_call: NA
cdr3_length: 15
cdr3_aa: CAWSGGTPYNSPLHF
cdr3_nt: TGTGCCTGGAGTGGGGGGACACCGTATAATTCACCCCTCCACTTT

j_call: TRBJ2-2
clone_size: NA
v_call: TRBV9
d_call: TRBD1
cdr3_length: 18
cdr3_aa: CASSAHSPGTGVTGELFF
cdr3_nt: TGTGCCAGCAGCGCTCACTCTCCCGGGACAGGGGTTACCGGGGAGCTGTTTTTT

j_call: TRBJ1-1
clone_size: NA
v_call: TRBV19
d_call: NA
cdr3_length: 11
cdr3_aa: CASSDDSEAFF
cdr3_nt: TGTGCCAGTAGCGATGACTCTGAAGCTTTCTTT

j_call: TRBJ1-5
clone_size: NA
v_call: TRBV6-5
d_call: NA
cdr3_length: 15
cdr3_aa: CASRSTVYSNQPQHF
cdr3_nt: TGTGCCAGCAGGTCGACAGTCTATAGCAATCAGCCCCAGCATTTT

j_call: TRBJ1-5
clone_size: NA
v_call: TRBV28
d_call: TRBD1
cdr3_length: 14
cdr3_aa: CASSRTGRDQPQHF
cdr3_nt: TGTGCCAGCAGTAGGACAGGGAGGGATCAGCCCCAGCATTTT

j_call: TRBJ1-1
clone_size: NA
v_call: TRBV4-3
d_call: NA
cdr3_length: 12
cdr3_aa: CASSATGTEAFF
cdr3_nt: TGCGCCAGCAGTGCCACAGGCACTGAAGCTTTCTTT

j_call: TRBJ1-5
clone_size: NA
v_call: TRBV30
d_call: TRBD1
cdr3_length: 13
cdr3_aa: CAWSLQGYQPQHF
cdr3_nt: TGTGCCTGGAGCTTACAGGGGTATCAGCCCCAGCATTTT

j_call: TRBJ1-5
clone_size: NA
v_call: TRBV19
d_call: TRBD1
cdr3_length: 16
cdr3_aa: CASSTLGQRNNQPQHF
cdr3_nt: TGTGCCAGTAGTACTTTGGGACAGAGAAACAATCAGCCCCAGCATTTT

j_call: TRBJ1-6
clone_size: NA
v_call: TRBV5-1
d_call: NA
cdr3_length: 17
cdr3_aa: CASSLGGGDSYNSPLHF
cdr3_nt: TGCGCCAGCAGCTTGGGGGGAGGGGACTCCTATAATTCACCCCTCCACTTT

j_call: TRBJ2-7
clone_size: NA
v_call: TRBV7-9
d_call: TRBD1
cdr3_length: 15
cdr3_aa: CASSYRDRGSHEQYF
cdr3_nt: TGTGCCAGCAGTTACCGGGACAGGGGATCCCACGAGCAGTACTTC

j_call: TRBJ2-7
clone_size: NA
v_call: TRBV19
d_call: TRBD1
cdr3_length: 13
cdr3_aa: CASSGTGSGEQYF
cdr3_nt: TGTGCCAGTAGTGGGACAGGGTCGGGCGAGCAGTACTTC

j_call: TRBJ1-4
clone_size: NA
v_call: TRBV11-2
d_call: NA
cdr3_length: 13
cdr3_aa: CASSTIGSEKLFF
cdr3_nt: TGTGCCAGCAGTACCATTGGGAGCGAAAAACTGTTTTTT

j_call: TRBJ2-2
clone_size: NA
v_call: TRBV27
d_call: NA
cdr3_length: 16
cdr3_aa: CASSLRGLANSRELFF
cdr3_nt: TGTGCCAGCAGTTTGAGGGGGCTAGCGAACAGTCGGGAGCTGTTTTTT

j_call: TRBJ2-7
clone_size: NA
v_call: TRBV7-2
d_call: TRBD1
cdr3_length: 15
cdr3_aa: CASSPPHRGRHEQYF
cdr3_nt: TGTGCCAGCAGCCCGCCCCACAGGGGGCGGCACGAGCAGTACTTC